This T cell receptor (beta chain) was profiled in a study of blood T cell repertoires in COVID-19. The data were produced by immunoSEQ multiplex PCR, yet TCRdb's version contains in-frame clones alone and is incomplete. Of under 250,000 clones in the sample, just over 85% were seen once. CDR1 is MNHNS and CDR2 is SASEGT in the germline V gene. The ends lost 2 bases at V and 4 bases at J; junction bases unmatched: 7. The CDR3 has 17 residues. The material sequenced was peripheral blood. The chain has TRBV6-1 and TRBJ2-2, with 10 positions matching TRBD2. The source is a man aged 50-59 years with COVID-19, enrolled during active disease. The CDR3 nucleotides are TGTGCCAGCAGTGAATCCTCCCTAGCGGGAGTCACCGGGGAGCTGTTTTTT. Translated: CASSESSLAGVTGELFF.